The following is a T cell receptor (beta chain) sequence with its context. CDR3 length equals 15 residues. The V gene end was trimmed by 3 bases and the J gene end by 7 bases; junction bases not matched to a gene: 7. Germline CDR1 KGHSH, CDR2 LQKENI. TCRdb keeps only in-frame clones here, not all; method: immunoSEQ multiplex PCR. The sample shows some 17,000 clones, around 96% of them seen only once. These data belong to a study of T cell changes during pregnancy in multiple sclerosis. The sequencing here drew on peripheral blood, taken in the third trimester of pregnancy. The chain carries TRBV18 and TRBJ2-1, with 9 positions matching TRBD1. The TCR originated in a female donor with multiple sclerosis, enrolled in a pregnancy study. The CDR3 coding sequence is TGTGCCAGCTCACCGTTGGACAGGGGAAGAAATGAGCAGTTCTTC. This encodes CASSPLDRGRNEQFF.